These 18 T cell receptor beta chains were all obtained from the same sample, sequenced in a study of radiation and T cells in renal cell carcinoma. Treatment denoted: treatment-naive control, cytoreductive nephrectomy. This table comes from immunoSEQ multiplex PCR, and its TCRdb copy is limited to in-frame clones, with some not included. The sample yields approximately 16,000 clones, around 60% seen once. The source was tumor tissue, collected from a patient whose treatment was nephrectomy without radiotherapy. The receptor set was obtained from a man between 50 and 59 years old with renal cell carcinoma.

The V and J genes are TRBV19 and TRBJ1-1; a possible D gene is TRBD1 (5 bases). The CDR3 contains 15 residues. V lost 6 bases, J lost 11 bases, and 25 bases lay in between. CDR1 and CDR2 from the germline V gene are LNHDA and SQIVND (reference sequence). The CDR3 DNA is TGTGCCAGTAGCCCACCGGGGGGGGTCCTCTTGCTGGCTTTCTTT. Translation: CASSPPGGVLLLAFF.

The J gene is TRBJ2-2, the V gene TRBV9; D may correspond to TRBD1 or TRBD2 (6 bases each). V was trimmed by 6 bases and J by 4 bases, leaving 16 bases between them. CDR1 and CDR2 from the germline V gene are SGDLS and YYNGEE. The CDR3 is 15 amino acids. The CDR3 region has the DNA TGTGCCAGCACCCTTGGAGGGGGGCGCACCGGGGAGCTGTTTTTT. Its protein is CASTLGGGRTGELFF.

This clone was observed a few times. This chain connects TRBV5-1 to TRBJ1-5; possibly TRBD1 for D (6 bases). CDR3 length: 13 residues. V was cut by 1 base and J by 11 bases, with 13 bases left in between. Germline CDR1 reads SGHRS; CDR2 reads YFSETQ. The CDR3 loop is CASSLSGGLAQHF. The CDR3 DNA reads TGCGCCAGCAGCTTGTCTGGGGGGCTAGCCCAGCATTTT.

This clone has just a few counts. The V and J genes are TRBV6-1 and TRBJ2-1; D unresolved. The CDR3 is 12 amino acids. V shed 5 bases and J shed 9 bases, with 11 bases lying between them. Germline V lookup: CDR1 MNHNS, CDR2 SASEGT. The DNA of the CDR3 is TGTGCCAGCAGTCATACGAAGGGTGAGCAGTTCTTC. Residues: CASSHTKGEQFF.

This clone appeared once. The chain couples TRBV27 to TRBJ2-7, with no clear D. CDR1 and CDR2 (germline): MNHEY, SMNVEV (reference sequence). The CDR3 totals 15 residues. V was cut by 6 bases and J by 0 bases, with 15 bases left in between. CDR3 residues: CASSLLVGPSYEQYF. The DNA of the CDR3 is TGTGCCAGCAGCCTCTTAGTGGGTCCCTCCTACGAGCAGTACTTC.

The chain combines TRBV4-3 with TRBJ1-1, with TRBD1 as a possible D gene (6 bases). Deletions cut 6 bases from V and 4 bases from J, with 15 bases between. Germline V lookup: CDR1 LGHNA, CDR2 YSLEER. The CDR3 has 14 residues. The CDR3: CASSPSGAGTEAFF. DNA for the CDR3: TGCGCCAGCAGTCCCTCAGGGGCGGGCACTGAAGCTTTCTTT.

The rearrangement links TRBV6-5 to TRBJ1-1; tentative D call: TRBD1 (5 bases). The CDR3 contains 13 residues. V was shortened by 10 bases and J by 3 bases, with 15 bases between the two germline ends. Germline V gives CDR1 MNHEY, CDR2 SVGAGI. Here the CDR3 reads CATLGAFDTEAFF. CDR3 coding DNA: TGTGCCACCCTCGGGGCCTTCGACACTGAAGCTTTCTTT.

A few counts support this clone. The chain is built from TRBV19 and TRBJ1-1, with 12 bases identical to TRBD1. The ends lost 7 bases at V and 5 bases at J; junction bases unmatched: 8. The CDR3 extends over 15 amino acids. Germline V gene sequence: CDR1 LNHDA, CDR2 SQIVND (reference sequence). The CDR3 DNA reads as TGTGCCAGTAACCATGGGACAGGGGGCAAGACTGAAGCTTTCTTT. Encoded protein: CASNHGTGGKTEAFF.

This clone was observed a few times. V gene TRBV14 combines with J gene TRBJ2-7; D unclear. The CDR3 totals 15 residues. The V gene's germline CDR1 is SGHDN and CDR2 FVKESK. Trimming took 0 bases from V and 2 from J, leaving 11 bases between them. CDR3 sequence (DNA): TGTGCCAGCAGCCAAGAACCCCCATCTACCTACGAGCAGTACTTC. Amino acids: CASSQEPPSTYEQYF.

This clone was counted a few times. This chain joins TRBV7-8 and TRBJ1-5; TRBD1 aligns across 9 bases. The length of the CDR3 is 15 residues. The V and J ends lost 4 bases and 1 base, in that order; junction bases with no gene match: 2. Germline V gene sequence: CDR1 SGHVS, CDR2 FQNEAQ. The DNA for the CDR3 is TGTGCCAGCAGCTCGGGACAGGGAAGCAATCAGCCCCAGCATTTT. It encodes CASSSGQGSNQPQHF.

This clone was found a few times. The chain is built from TRBV5-6 and TRBJ2-1; 12 bases align to TRBD2. Losses at the gene ends were 4 bases for V and 7 bases for J; bases not matched to a gene: 9. Germline CDR1 reads SGHDT; CDR2 reads YYEEEE. This CDR3 contains 16 residues. The CDR3 is CASSPGASGGVNEQFF. In nucleotides, the CDR3 is TGTGCCAGCAGCCCCGGGGCTAGCGGGGGGGTTAATGAGCAGTTCTTC. The full variable domain, with the rest looked up from reference TRBV5-6 and TRBJ2-1, is DAGVTQSPTHLIKTRGQQVTLRCSPKSGHDTVSWYQQALGQGPQFIFQYYEEEERQRGNFPDRFSGHQFPNYSSELNVNALLLGDSALYLCASSPGASGGVNEQFFGPGTRLTVL.

The chain links TRBV19 to TRBJ1-3; 9 bases fit TRBD1. Unmatched junction bases numbered 8, after V lost 4 bases and J lost 4 bases. This CDR3 is 16 amino acids long. CDR1 and CDR2 (germline): LNHDA, SQIVND (reference sequence). Here the CDR3 reads CASSTLPGQGGNTIYF. In nucleotides, the CDR3 is TGTGCCAGTAGTACCCTCCCGGGACAGGGAGGAAACACCATATATTTT.

V and J are TRBV19 and TRBJ2-1; 10 bases map to TRBD2. This CDR3 region has 15 residues. J lost 7 bases, V lost 2 bases, and 5 bases had no gene match. Germline V gene lookup returns CDR1 LNHDA and CDR2 SQIVND (reference sequence). The CDR3, as DNA: TGTGCCAGTAGTATAACTCTAGCGGGAGCAAATGAGCAGTTCTTC. Its translation: CASSITLAGANEQFF. Drawing the rest from reference TRBV19 and TRBJ2-1, the complete variable domain is DGGITQSPKYLFRKEGQNVTLSCEQNLNHDAMYWYRQDPGQGLRLIYYSQIVNDFQKGDIAEGYSVSREKKESFPLTVTSAQKNPTAFYLCASSITLAGANEQFFGPGTRLTVL.

CDR3 coding DNA: TGTGCCAGCAGCAGCGGGACAGGGTTTCGGAATAATTCACCCCTCCACTTT. It is translated as CASSSGTGFRNNSPLHF. This chain uses TRBV7-2 with TRBJ1-6, with 9 bases matching TRBD1. The germline gives CDR1 SGHTA, CDR2 FQGNSA. V lost 5 bases, J lost 5 bases, and 10 bases stayed unmatched. The CDR3 has 17 residues.

The genes are TRBV10-3 and TRBJ2-5; 9 bases are shared with TRBD1. The CDR3 covers 14 residues. Trimming removed 3 bases from V and 4 bases from J; junction bases left unmatched: 3. Germline V gene data show CDR1 as ENHRY and CDR2 as SYGVKD. DNA of the CDR3: TGTGCCATCAGTGAACAGGGGGCGGGAGAGACCCAGTACTTC. Translated, it gives CAISEQGAGETQYF.

In its sample, this clone was seen a few times. This sequence joins TRBV6-5 and TRBJ1-1, with D possibly being TRBD1 (6 bases). Germline CDR1 reads MNHEY; CDR2 reads SVGAGI. V was cut by 4 bases and J by 6 bases, with 18 bases left in between. The CDR3 extends over 15 amino acids. Here the CDR3 reads CASSSPEGEGAEAFF. The CDR3 DNA sequence: TGTGCCAGCAGTTCCCCCGAGGGGGAGGGGGCTGAAGCTTTCTTT.

The gene calls are TRBV6-1 and TRBJ1-2; no clear D gene. Trimming shortened V by 7 bases and J by 4 bases, and 13 bases separated the two germline ends. The CDR3 has 13 residues. Germline CDR1 is MNHNS and CDR2 is SASEGT. CDR3: CASTEVGVYGYTF. CDR3 sequence (DNA): TGTGCCAGCACCGAAGTTGGAGTCTATGGCTACACCTTC.

This clone qualifies as large. This chain links TRBV28 with TRBJ2-7; 8 bases line up with TRBD1. This CDR3 contains 13 residues. Germline V CDR1 and CDR2: MDHEN, SYDVKM. The ends lost 6 bases at V and 3 bases at J; junction bases unmatched: 4. The CDR3 region is CASSSDRGYEQYF. CDR3 nucleotides: TGTGCCAGCAGCAGTGACAGGGGCTACGAGCAGTACTTC.